Described below is a single T cell receptor (beta chain) sequence and its context. These data come from a study of PD-1 blockade in classical Hodgkin lymphoma. The repertoire was sequenced with immunoSEQ multiplex PCR; TCRdb's copy has only in-frame clones and lacks some. Among roughly 20,000 clones listed, approximately 94% were seen once. Time point denoted: newly diagnosed, previously untreated cHL patient sample. CDR1 is MGHDK and CDR2 is SYGVNS in the germline V gene. The CDR3 loop spans 17 amino acids. V was shortened by 4 bases and J by 0 bases, with 15 bases between the two germline ends. The sequence came from a human donor with classical Hodgkin lymphoma. This chain links TRBV25-1 with TRBJ1-4; no clear D. The sample comprised peripheral blood mononuclear cells (PBMCs). CDR3 sequence reads: CASSGNREIATNEKLFF. The CDR3 DNA reads TGTGCCAGCAGTGGAAACCGGGAAATTGCAACTAATGAAAAACTGTTTTTT.